The rows below give T cell receptor beta chains drawn from one sample of a study of blood T cell repertoires in COVID-19. Repertoires were generated with immunoSEQ multiplex PCR, while TCRdb's copy carries only in-frame clones and drops some. The profile shows roughly 120,000 clones, less than 80% of them singletons. Sequencing was carried out using peripheral blood. The receptors originated from a man aged 45-60 years with acute or convalescent COVID-19. CDR3s include the opening cysteine and the closing phenylalanine or tryptophan. Fields, in order: D gene, V gene, clone size, J gene, CDR3 DNA, CDR3 protein. A D gene is named only where the DNA matches it firmly. For some rows the clone size is stated as once, few or many, or as a class when expanded; others skip it.

d_gene: .
v_gene: TRBV30
abundance: .
j_gene: TRBJ1-1
CDR3nt: TGTGCCTGGAGTCCAGGGAACACTGAAGCTTTCTTT
CDR3aa: CAWSPGNTEAFF

d_gene: TRBD1
v_gene: TRBV7-9
abundance: .
j_gene: TRBJ1-5
CDR3nt: TGTGCCGGCCAGACAGGGCTGAATCAGCCCCAGCATTTT
CDR3aa: CAGQTGLNQPQHF

d_gene: .
v_gene: TRBV6-5
abundance: .
j_gene: TRBJ2-7
CDR3nt: TGTGCCAGCAGACCGCCGGTCGGTGGGCCCTACGAGCAGTACTTC
CDR3aa: CASRPPVGGPYEQYF

d_gene: TRBD1
v_gene: TRBV27
abundance: .
j_gene: TRBJ2-7
CDR3nt: TGTGCCAGCAGCCGTGGACAGGGGGCGTTCTACGAGCAGTACTTC
CDR3aa: CASSRGQGAFYEQYF

d_gene: TRBD1
v_gene: TRBV5-1
abundance: .
j_gene: TRBJ1-2
CDR3nt: TGCGCCAGCAGCTGGGACAGGGGAAACGATGGCTACACCTTC
CDR3aa: CASSWDRGNDGYTF

d_gene: .
v_gene: TRBV9
abundance: .
j_gene: TRBJ2-2
CDR3nt: TGTGCCAGCAGCGTAGCTACCGAGGGCGGGGAGCTGTTTTTT
CDR3aa: CASSVATEGGELFF

d_gene: TRBD2
v_gene: TRBV28
abundance: .
j_gene: TRBJ2-1
CDR3nt: TGTGCCAGCAGTACGCTGTGGGGGAGGACTAGCGGGAGGAGGGGCAATGAGCAGTTCTTC
CDR3aa: CASSTLWGRTSGRRGNEQFF

d_gene: .
v_gene: TRBV30
abundance: .
j_gene: TRBJ1-2
CDR3nt: TGTGCCTGGAGTCCCCTACAGGGTAACTATGGCTACACCTTC
CDR3aa: CAWSPLQGNYGYTF

d_gene: TRBD1
v_gene: TRBV7-2
abundance: .
j_gene: TRBJ1-1
CDR3nt: TGTGCCAGCAGCTTAGGGGACAGGGCCGTGAACACTGAAGCTTTCTTT
CDR3aa: CASSLGDRAVNTEAFF

d_gene: TRBD2
v_gene: TRBV5-5
abundance: .
j_gene: TRBJ2-5
CDR3nt: TGTGCCAGCAGTTCGAGGACTAGCGGGATAGAGACCCAGTACTTC
CDR3aa: CASSSRTSGIETQYF

d_gene: .
v_gene: TRBV21-1
abundance: once
j_gene: TRBJ2-7
CDR3nt: TGTGCCAGCAGCAAAGTGGGTAAAAGCGCCTACGAGCAGTACTTC
CDR3aa: CASSKVGKSAYEQYF

d_gene: .
v_gene: TRBV28
abundance: .
j_gene: TRBJ2-7
CDR3nt: TGTGCCAGCAGTATAGAAATAGGGGGATCCTACGAGCAGTACTTC
CDR3aa: CASSIEIGGSYEQYF

d_gene: TRBD1
v_gene: TRBV7-9
abundance: once
j_gene: TRBJ2-7
CDR3nt: TGTGCCAGCAGTTCAGCGGACAGGGGAGCTTACGAGCAGTACTTC
CDR3aa: CASSSADRGAYEQYF

d_gene: .
v_gene: TRBV5-5
abundance: .
j_gene: TRBJ2-7
CDR3nt: TGTGCCAGCAGCTTACCCGGGACTTTGGGGGACGAGCAGTACTTC
CDR3aa: CASSLPGTLGDEQYF

d_gene: .
v_gene: TRBV4-2
abundance: .
j_gene: TRBJ1-1
CDR3nt: TGTGCCAGCAGCCCAAGTAGTAGGGGAGGGAACACTGAAGCTTTCTTT
CDR3aa: CASSPSSRGGNTEAFF

d_gene: .
v_gene: TRBV14
abundance: .
j_gene: TRBJ1-2
CDR3nt: TGTGCCAGCAGCCAAGGGCTCCGTGGCTACACCTTC
CDR3aa: CASSQGLRGYTF

d_gene: TRBD1
v_gene: TRBV7-6
abundance: .
j_gene: TRBJ2-7
CDR3nt: TGTGCCAGCAGCGACCCGGGACAGGGGCTCGAGCAGTACTTC
CDR3aa: CASSDPGQGLEQYF

d_gene: TRBD1
v_gene: TRBV19
abundance: .
j_gene: TRBJ1-4
CDR3nt: TGTGCCAGTAGTAGGAAGACAGGGGGCGGGTTTAATGAAAAACTGTTTTTT
CDR3aa: CASSRKTGGGFNEKLFF

d_gene: .
v_gene: TRBV15
abundance: few
j_gene: TRBJ1-1
CDR3nt: TGTGCCACCAGTAGGGGAAGGACTGAAGCTTTCTTT
CDR3aa: CATSRGRTEAFF

d_gene: .
v_gene: TRBV5-5
abundance: few
j_gene: TRBJ1-5
CDR3nt: TGTGCCAGCAGCTTGGAGGACAGAGTTTTTCAGCCCCAGCATTTT
CDR3aa: CASSLEDRVFQPQHF

d_gene: .
v_gene: TRBV5-4
abundance: .
j_gene: TRBJ2-2
CDR3nt: TGTGCCAGCAGCACCACCGGGACACAGAACACCGGGGAGCTGTTTTTT
CDR3aa: CASSTTGTQNTGELFF

d_gene: .
v_gene: TRBV28
abundance: once
j_gene: TRBJ2-7
CDR3nt: TGTGCCAGCAGTTCCCGACAGTCTCCTATGTACGAGCAGTACTTC
CDR3aa: CASSSRQSPMYEQYF

d_gene: .
v_gene: TRBV6-5
abundance: .
j_gene: TRBJ2-7
CDR3nt: TGTGCCAGCAGTTACTCCCAGCCTTCAGCGTACGAGCAGTACTTC
CDR3aa: CASSYSQPSAYEQYF

d_gene: TRBD1
v_gene: TRBV5-1
abundance: .
j_gene: TRBJ1-5
CDR3nt: TGCGCCAGCAGCTTGGGGACAGGGGGCTTGGGTCAGCCCCAGCATTTT
CDR3aa: CASSLGTGGLGQPQHF

d_gene: .
v_gene: TRBV24-1
abundance: .
j_gene: TRBJ1-2
CDR3nt: TGTGCCACCAGTGATACACCTACCCAGGGCTTGAGCTACACCTTC
CDR3aa: CATSDTPTQGLSYTF

d_gene: .
v_gene: TRBV6-6
abundance: .
j_gene: TRBJ2-5
CDR3nt: TGTGCCAGCAGCCCATCGACCGGGGGGCACCAAGAGACCCAGTACTTC
CDR3aa: CASSPSTGGHQETQYF

d_gene: .
v_gene: TRBV5-1
abundance: .
j_gene: TRBJ2-3
CDR3nt: TGCGCCAGCAGCTTGTTCGGGGGGCCAAACACAGATACGCAGTATTTT
CDR3aa: CASSLFGGPNTDTQYF

d_gene: .
v_gene: TRBV18
abundance: .
j_gene: TRBJ1-6
CDR3nt: TGTGCCAGCTCACCACATCGAGGGCCTAATTCACCCCTCCACTTT
CDR3aa: CASSPHRGPNSPLHF

d_gene: TRBD1
v_gene: TRBV19
abundance: .
j_gene: TRBJ1-5
CDR3nt: TGTGCCAGTAGTCCACAGGGGGCAAGGTGGAATCAGCCCCAGCATTTT
CDR3aa: CASSPQGARWNQPQHF

d_gene: .
v_gene: TRBV10-3
abundance: .
j_gene: TRBJ1-2
CDR3nt: TGTGCCATCAGTGAAGAAGGCGGATGGGAGATAGGCTACACCTTC
CDR3aa: CAISEEGGWEIGYTF

d_gene: TRBD2
v_gene: TRBV5-1
abundance: .
j_gene: TRBJ2-2
CDR3nt: TGCGCCAGCAGCTTGCATAATGGCGGGAGTACCGGGGAGCTGTTTTTT
CDR3aa: CASSLHNGGSTGELFF

d_gene: .
v_gene: TRBV12-3/TRBV12-4
abundance: few
j_gene: TRBJ2-5
CDR3nt: TGTGCCAGCAGTTTAACCACTACCCTCAACCAGTACTTC
CDR3aa: CASSLTTTLNQYF